This paragraph covers one T cell receptor beta chain sequence. Antigen unknown. Germline lookup yields CDR1 SGHNT and CDR2 YYREEE (reference sequence). V lost 4 bases and J 4 bases, leaving 23 bases between the germline ends. CDR3 length: 17 amino acids. This sample stems from a study of lymphopenia after photon versus proton radiotherapy. Study-wide points: After lymphocyte nadir, photon-treated repertoires showed oligoclonal expansion, especially CD8+ Temra. Relative stability marked proton patients; photon patients lost diversity and naive cells. Larger post-nadir TCR diversity loss correlated inversely with survival in deceased patients. Only patients who died were analyzed for survival; proton advantage is unproven.

Only in-frame clones appear in the TCRdb table, and some are missing; sequencing was by immunoSEQ multiplex PCR. The data show tens of thousands of clones, with 82% seen just once and about 20% held by the top ten. The sequence came from a woman aged 65 to 85 with pancreatic cancer. The chain joins TRBV5-4 to TRBJ1-2; the D is unclear. The material sequenced was peripheral blood, taken from a patient treated with proton-based radiotherapy. The CDR3 sequence is CASSVDSISSSSYGYTF. CDR3 nucleotides: TGTGCCAGCAGCGTGGACTCCATATCCTCAAGTAGCTATGGCTACACCTTC.